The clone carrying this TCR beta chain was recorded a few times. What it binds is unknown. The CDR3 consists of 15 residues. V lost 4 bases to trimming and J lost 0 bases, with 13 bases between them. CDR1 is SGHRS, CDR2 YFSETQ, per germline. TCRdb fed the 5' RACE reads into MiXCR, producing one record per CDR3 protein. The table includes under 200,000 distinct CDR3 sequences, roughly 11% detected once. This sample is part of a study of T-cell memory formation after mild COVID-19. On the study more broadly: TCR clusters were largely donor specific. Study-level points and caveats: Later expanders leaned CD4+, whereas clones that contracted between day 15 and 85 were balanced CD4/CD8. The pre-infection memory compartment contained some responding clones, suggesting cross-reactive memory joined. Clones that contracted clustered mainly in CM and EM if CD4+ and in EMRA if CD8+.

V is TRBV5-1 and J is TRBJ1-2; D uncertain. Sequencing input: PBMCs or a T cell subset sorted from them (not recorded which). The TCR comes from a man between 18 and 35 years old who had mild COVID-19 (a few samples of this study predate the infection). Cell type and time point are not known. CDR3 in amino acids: CASSPRTGPNYGYTF. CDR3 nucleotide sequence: TGCGCCAGCAGCCCGCGAACGGGCCCTAACTATGGCTACACCTTC.